What follows describes a single T cell receptor (beta chain). It lacks a known antigen. No quality values exist for individual bases; no much larger clone is one base distant. The donors were roughly 40 Caucasian individuals from Russia, aged roughly 6 to 95 years, who were systemically healthy. About 9.6 milliliters of peripheral blood were collected from each donor into EDTA-treated Vacutainer tubes. PBMCs were isolated by Ficoll-Paque density-gradient centrifugation, with at least 7 million obtained per sample. Trizol reagent was used to extract total RNA from PBMCs, with at least 5.5 micrograms per sample. Naive CD45RAhigh/CD27high T cell percentages were measured by flow cytometry on a PBMC aliquot from every donor. The sample originates from a study of blood T cells in healthy people across ages (dated by TCRdb to between 2015 and 2016). At the level of the whole study: In model experiments, template switching captured roughly one uniquely barcoded TCR beta cDNA molecule for every two T cells. To avoid experimental bias, donors of different ages were randomly spread across the sequencing lanes. Donors were grouped into four age groups: young (average roughly 16 years), middle-aged (roughly 37), aged (62) and long-lived (about 90). For two donors (one aged 18 to 29 and one aged 80 or older), the study analyzed two additional independent replicas of 1 million unique cDNA reads from the same blood draw. Age-related changes in TCR beta repertoire diversity were measured in the study by deep sequencing normalized with unique cDNA molecular identifiers. The paper as a whole reports these results and caveats: Estimates of total diversity from one million sequenced T cells were regarded as lower bounds and underestimates. There was a strong correlation between observed TCR beta diversity and the percentage of naive T cells measured by flow cytometry. Because the CMV infection status of the donors was unknown, age-related changes in expanded clonotypes may potentially have been confounded. Observed TCR beta diversity per million T cells fell roughly linearly with age, and a significant reduction was already apparent by age about 38. Compared with the aged group, the long-lived group had more naive CD4+ T cells, fewer expanded clones and increased TCR diversity, a pattern suggesting age selection. Bulk unsorted PBMC profiling prevented conclusive comparison of naive and antigen-experienced compartments.

The library relied on 5' RACE. This sample was sequenced with an Illumina HiSeq 2500. A second about 7 to 11 cycle PCR used a sample-barcoded 5' primer and a J-beta primer mix. Each TCR beta cDNA molecule received a unique molecular identifier from a template-switch 5' adaptor carrying 12 random nucleotides. Each sample yielded at least 2.5 million CDR3-containing paired-end reads. All of the RNA was converted into first-strand cDNA using the Mint cDNA synthesis kit, with a TRBC-specific oligonucleotide serving as the primer. After uracil-DNA glycosylase treatment, a first 18-cycle PCR used universal primers M1SS and BC2_uni_R on all cDNA. On the authors' methods: For normalization, 1 million high-quality reads were randomly selected from each sample, with every read carrying a distinct molecular identifier. Instead of being binned into consensus sequences, reads with shared molecular identifiers were discarded. MiTCR, with a Q25 quality threshold and the strictest error-elimination algorithm, was used for CDR3 identification, clonotype clustering and error correction. A nonparametric unseen species model with Euler transformation was used to estimate a lower bound on total TCR beta diversity. The public reads were reprocessed in TCRdb via fastp at Q25 and MiXCR, keeping in-frame beta chains. Entries are consolidated by CDR3 protein sequence, retaining the most common genes and DNA. TCRdb, not the authors, supplied the V and J calls. The sample table shows 1.5 million to 2 million distinct CDR3 sequences, and 25% to 30% are seen once. About 7.7% of the sample is in the top ten clones.

The CDR3 spans 15 residues, from the cysteine through the phenylalanine. The DNA shown is the 45-base CDR3, in frame from base 1. V is pruned by 1 base and J by 2 bases, leaving 8 bases of the junction without a gene match. Per the germline V gene (reference sequence), GTSNPN is the CDR1 and SVGIG is the CDR2. The sample taken for sequencing was blood. The rearrangement combines TRBV30 with TRBJ2-7, and 7 junction bases match TRBD1. This receptor was identified in a woman aged 25 to 39 in good health. The CDR3 region reads CAWSAPGQRPYEQYF. The DNA sequence is given as TGTGCCTGGAGTGCCCCGGGACAGCGACCCTACGAGCAGTACTTC.